The 15 T cell receptor beta chains reported below all come from one sample, sequenced in a study of control samples from healthy donors and cancer patients. TCRdb's copy holds only in-frame clones and misses some; the assay was immunoSEQ multiplex PCR. This repertoire shows roughly 100,000 clones, 80% to 90% found once; its top ten account for about 7.8%. Sequencing input: blood. The receptor source for this set is a man in his thirties or forties in good health.

The chain combines TRBV11-2 with TRBJ2-2, with 14 bases aligning to TRBD2. The junction had 3 bases not matched to a gene; V was cut back by 1 base and J by 5 bases. The CDR3 consists of 17 residues. CDR1 and CDR2 (germline): SGHAT, FQNNGV. CDR3 DNA: TGTGCCAGCAGCTTAGTCAGGACTAGCGGGGGGACCGGGGAGCTGTTTTTT. It encodes CASSLVRTSGGTGELFF.

This clone was seen just once. V is TRBV24-1 and J is TRBJ2-7; D remains unclear. CDR3 length: 15 residues. The V gene lost 7 bases and the J gene lost 0 bases, with 15 bases spanning the gap. Germline lookup yields CDR1 KGHDR and CDR2 SFDVKD. CDR3 amino acids: CATRTRTLSSYEQYV. CDR3 nucleotides: TGTGCCACCAGAACCCGAACCCTAAGCTCCTACGAGCAGTACGTC.

The CDR3 region is CASSRGERTGAFF. CDR3 sequence (DNA): TGTGCCAGCAGCCGCGGGGAAAGGACAGGAGCTTTCTTT. The rearrangement links TRBV7-3 to TRBJ1-1; 7 nucleotides match TRBD1. Germline V gene data show CDR1 as SGHTA and CDR2 as FQGTGA. CDR3 size: 13 residues. V lost 5 bases and J lost 10; bases outside the gene matches: 10.

The V and J genes are TRBV28 and TRBJ1-5; D is unclear. This CDR3 comprises 13 residues. Trimming left V 1 base short and J 6 bases short, with 7 bases between. CDR1 is MDHEN, CDR2 SYDVKM, per germline. Written as DNA, the CDR3 is TGTGCCAGCAGTTTATTTCGGGCTCAGCCCCAGCATTTT. Encoded protein: CASSLFRAQPQHF. Variable domain in full (rest from reference TRBV28 and TRBJ1-5): DVKVTQSSRYLVKRTGEKVFLECVQDMDHENMFWYRQDPGLGLRLIYFSYDVKMKEKGDIPEGYSVSREKKERFSLILESASTNQTSMYLCASSLFRAQPQHFGDGTRLSIL.

CDR3: CATSARDRGTDTQYF. CDR3 sequence (DNA): TGTGCCACCAGTGCCCGGGACAGGGGCACAGATACGCAGTATTTT. The chain uses TRBV24-1 and TRBJ2-3; TRBD1 aligns across 9 bases. This CDR3 comprises 15 residues. Trimming took 5 bases from V and 1 from J; bases not matched to a gene: 3. CDR1 and CDR2 (germline): KGHDR, SFDVKD.

V usage is TRBV4-3 and J usage is TRBJ1-2; D gene unclear. Trimming removed 0 bases at V and 5 bases at J, with 13 bases between. Germline CDR1 and CDR2: LGHNA and YSLEER. The CDR3 is made up of 15 amino acids. CDR3 nucleotides: TGCGCCAGCAGCCAAGATCGGTCAAGGGTGTATGGCTACACCTTC. Residues: CASSQDRSRVYGYTF.

The chain recombines TRBV6-2 or TRBV6-3 with TRBJ2-3; D remains unclear. The germline V and J ends were trimmed by 2 bases and 4 bases, with 13 bases remaining between them. CDR1 and CDR2 from the germline V gene are MNHEY and SVGEGT. The CDR3 extends over 15 amino acids. CDR3 sequence: CASSYKLVYPDTQYF. Written as DNA, the CDR3 is TGTGCCAGCAGTTACAAACTCGTCTACCCAGATACGCAGTATTTT.

The J gene is TRBJ1-2, the V gene TRBV30; no clear D gene. CDR3 length: 13 residues. Germline V gene lookup returns CDR1 GTSNPN and CDR2 SVGIG (reference sequence). The V end was cut by 2 bases, the J end by 14 bases, with 21 bases between. CDR3: CAWSRRTVPGGTF. In DNA form, the CDR3 reads TGTGCCTGGAGTCGTCGGACTGTGCCTGGCGGAACCTTC.

This clone was counted once. V usage is TRBV5-4 and J usage is TRBJ2-7, with a possible D match to TRBD2 (6 bases). Per germline, CDR1 SGHNT and CDR2 YYREEE (reference sequence). The CDR3 length is 15 residues. With 0 bases removed from V and 1 base from J, the gap between germline ends came to 11 bases. CDR3 in amino acids: CASSLEGRESYEQYF. The CDR3, as DNA: TGTGCCAGCAGCTTGGAGGGGCGGGAATCCTACGAGCAGTACTTC.

The chain recombines TRBV5-1 with TRBJ2-5; 11 bases are a match to TRBD1. CDR3 length: 16 residues. V lost 0 bases, J lost 1 base, and 2 bases stayed unmatched. Germline V gives CDR1 SGHRS, CDR2 YFSETQ. CDR3 in DNA: TGCGCCAGCAGCTTGGCGGGGACAGGGGGCCAAGAGACCCAGTACTTC. The encoded protein is CASSLAGTGGQETQYF. Combining the CDR3 with reference TRBV5-1 and TRBJ2-5 gives the whole variable domain KAGVTQTPRYLIKTRGQQVTLSCSPISGHRSVSWYQQTPGQGLQFLFEYFSETQRNKGNFPGRFSGRQFSNSRSEMNVSTLELGDSALYLCASSLAGTGGQETQYFGPGTRLLVL.

This clone was detected once. The chain has TRBV10-3 and TRBJ1-1; TRBD1 aligns across 7 bases. The V and J ends lost 4 bases and 6 bases, in that order; junction bases with no gene match: 5. Germline CDR1 and CDR2: ENHRY and SYGVKD. CDR3 length equals 13 residues. The CDR3 coding sequence is TGTGCCATCAGTGGGCTTCAGGGGGCTGAAGCTTTCTTT. Protein product: CAISGLQGAEAFF.

The chain is built from TRBV5-1 and TRBJ2-3; no reliable D call. The CDR3 contains 16 residues. The V end was cut by 4 bases, the J end by 2 bases, with 17 bases between. Germline lookup yields CDR1 SGHRS and CDR2 YFSETQ. In DNA form, the CDR3 reads TGCGCCAGCAGCCCGGTTAATTCCGCTACCACAGATACGCAGTATTTT. Its translation: CASSPVNSATTDTQYF.

This chain links TRBV11-2 with TRBJ2-7; possibly TRBD1 for D (5 bases). The CDR3 covers 14 residues. The V gene lost 5 bases and the J gene lost 0 bases, with 11 bases spanning the gap. Germline assignment: CDR1 SGHAT and CDR2 FQNNGV. The CDR3 sequence is CASSQQAASYEQYF. In DNA form, the CDR3 reads TGTGCCAGCAGCCAACAGGCGGCCTCCTACGAGCAGTACTTC. The full variable domain, its missing parts supplied by reference TRBV11-2 and TRBJ2-7, is EAGVAQSPRYKIIEKRQSVAFWCNPISGHATLYWYQQILGQGPKLLIQFQNNGVVDDSQLPKDRFSAERLKGVDSTLKIQPAKLEDSAVYLCASSQQAASYEQYFGPGTRLTVT.

The chain is built from TRBV6-2 or TRBV6-3 and TRBJ2-3; 9 nucleotides align to TRBD2. J lost 6 bases, V lost 2 bases, and 12 bases had no gene match. The CDR3 loop spans 17 amino acids. Germline V lookup: CDR1 MNHEY, CDR2 SVGEGT. The CDR3 loop reads CASSYPLAGSYGDTQYF. The CDR3 bases are TGTGCCAGCAGTTACCCCCTAGCGGGAAGCTATGGGGATACGCAGTATTTT.

The chain uses TRBV28 and TRBJ1-2, with a possible D match to TRBD1 (6 bases). The V gene's germline CDR1 is MDHEN and CDR2 SYDVKM. Trimming stripped 10 bases from V and 2 bases from J, with 14 bases between. The CDR3 extends over 13 amino acids. CDR3 nucleotide sequence: TGTGCCATCAAGACTACAGGGAACTATGGCTACACCTTC. Translating it yields CAIKTTGNYGYTF.